This T cell receptor (beta chain) was identified during a study of cytomegalovirus exposure and HLA in healthy donors. Study information: Researchers previously reported finding 90 million to 120 million unique TCR beta sequences from 170 million or so T cells.

The study ran its PCR with 60 Vbeta and 13 Jbeta primers. Under the authors' procedure: Roughly 80 million unique TCR beta chains, some 11 million shared, were counted in a later analysis. Sequencing was performed with immunoSEQ multiplex PCR; in TCRdb, only in-frame clones are kept and a portion is missing. V, J and clone size are taken as reported in that table, and D and trimming were inferred from the DNA itself. The sample includes 150,000 to 180,000 clones, less than 80% of them seen just once. As regards this clone: Antigen unknown.

The CDR3 spans 15 residues. The junction had 7 bases not matched to a gene; V was cut back by 4 bases and J by 1 base. From germline, CDR1 is SGDLS and CDR2 YYNGEE. General study findings and limits: It was confirmed in vitro that a few of the CMV-associated chains were specific for CMV antigens. Segments of the TCR beta V type were, in most cases, productive about 87% or about 30% of the time in an earlier analysis.

Sequenced sample: PBMCs. The chain couples TRBV9 to TRBJ2-5; TRBD1 matches 7 bases. The sequence came from a man younger than 40 in good health and CMV-seronegative. CDR3 nucleotides: TGTGCCAGCAGCCTGACCGGGACAGCCCAAGAGACCCAGTACTTC. Its protein product is CASSLTGTAQETQYF. Variable domain in full (rest from reference TRBV9 and TRBJ2-5): DSGVTQTPKHLITATGQRVTLRCSPRSGDLSVYWYQQSLDQGLQFLIQYYNGEERAKGNILERFSAQQFPDLHSELNLSSLELGDSALYFCASSLTGTAQETQYFGPGTRLLVL.